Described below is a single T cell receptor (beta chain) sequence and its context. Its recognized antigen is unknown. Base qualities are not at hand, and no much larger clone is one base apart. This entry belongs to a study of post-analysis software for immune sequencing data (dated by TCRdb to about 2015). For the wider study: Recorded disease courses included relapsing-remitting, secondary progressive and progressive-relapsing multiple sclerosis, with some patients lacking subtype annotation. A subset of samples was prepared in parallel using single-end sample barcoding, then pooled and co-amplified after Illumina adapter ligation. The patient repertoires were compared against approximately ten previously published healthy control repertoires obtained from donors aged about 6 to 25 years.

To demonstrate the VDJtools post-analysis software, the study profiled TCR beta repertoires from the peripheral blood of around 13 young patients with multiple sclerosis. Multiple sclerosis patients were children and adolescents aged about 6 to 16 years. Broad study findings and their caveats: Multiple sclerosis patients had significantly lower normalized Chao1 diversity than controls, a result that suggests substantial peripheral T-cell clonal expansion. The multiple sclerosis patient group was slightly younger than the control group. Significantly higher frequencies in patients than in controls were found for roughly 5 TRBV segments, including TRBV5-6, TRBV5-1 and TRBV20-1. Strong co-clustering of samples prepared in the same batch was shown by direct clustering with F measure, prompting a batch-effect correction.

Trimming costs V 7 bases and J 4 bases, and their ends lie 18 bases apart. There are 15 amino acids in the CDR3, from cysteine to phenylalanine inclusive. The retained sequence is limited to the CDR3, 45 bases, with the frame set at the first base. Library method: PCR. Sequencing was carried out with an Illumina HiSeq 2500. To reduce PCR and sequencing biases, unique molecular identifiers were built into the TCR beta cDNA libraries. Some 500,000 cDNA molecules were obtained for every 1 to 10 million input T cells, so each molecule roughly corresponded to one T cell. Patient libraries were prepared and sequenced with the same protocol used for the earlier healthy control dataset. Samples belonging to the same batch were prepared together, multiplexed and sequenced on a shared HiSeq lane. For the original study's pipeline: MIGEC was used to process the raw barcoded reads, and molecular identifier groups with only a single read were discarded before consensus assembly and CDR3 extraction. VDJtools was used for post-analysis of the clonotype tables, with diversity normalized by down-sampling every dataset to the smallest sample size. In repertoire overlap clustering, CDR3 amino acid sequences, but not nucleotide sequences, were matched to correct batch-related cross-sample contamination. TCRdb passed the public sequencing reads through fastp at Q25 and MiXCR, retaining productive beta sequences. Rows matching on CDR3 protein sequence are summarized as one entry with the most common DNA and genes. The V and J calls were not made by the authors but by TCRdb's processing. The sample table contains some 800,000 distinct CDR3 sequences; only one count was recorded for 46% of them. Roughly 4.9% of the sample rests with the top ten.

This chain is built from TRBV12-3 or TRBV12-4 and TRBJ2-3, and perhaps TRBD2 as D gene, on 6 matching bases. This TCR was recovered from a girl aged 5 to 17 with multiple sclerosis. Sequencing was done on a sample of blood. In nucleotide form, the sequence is TGTGCCAGCAAAACAATGAGGGGAGGAGCAGATACGCAGTATTTT. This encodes CASKTMRGGADTQYF.